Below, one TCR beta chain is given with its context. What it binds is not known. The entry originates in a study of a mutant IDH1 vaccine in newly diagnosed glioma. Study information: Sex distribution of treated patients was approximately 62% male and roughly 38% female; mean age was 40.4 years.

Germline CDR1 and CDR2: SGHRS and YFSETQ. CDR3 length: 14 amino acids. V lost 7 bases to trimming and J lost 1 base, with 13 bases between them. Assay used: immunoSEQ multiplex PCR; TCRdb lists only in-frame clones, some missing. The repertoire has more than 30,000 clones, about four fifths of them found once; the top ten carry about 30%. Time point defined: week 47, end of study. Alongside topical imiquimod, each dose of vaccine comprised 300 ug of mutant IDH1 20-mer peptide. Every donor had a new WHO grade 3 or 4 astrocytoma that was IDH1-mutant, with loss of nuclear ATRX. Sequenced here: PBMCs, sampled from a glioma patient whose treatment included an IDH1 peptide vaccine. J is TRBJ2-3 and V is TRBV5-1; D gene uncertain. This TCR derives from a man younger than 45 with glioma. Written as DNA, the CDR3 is TGCGCCAGCGGGCTCTTTGGGGGCACAGATACGCAGTATTTT. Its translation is CASGLFGGTDTQYF. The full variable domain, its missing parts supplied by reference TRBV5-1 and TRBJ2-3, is KAGVTQTPRYLIKTRGQQVTLSCSPISGHRSVSWYQQTPGQGLQFLFEYFSETQRNKGNFPGRFSGRQFSNSRSEMNVSTLELGDSALYLCASGLFGGTDTQYFGPGTRLTVL.